The entry below gives a single T cell receptor beta chain sequence along with its context. V was clipped by 2 bases and J by 0 bases, with 5 bases between them. The length of the CDR3 is 13 residues. Germline values: CDR1 ENHRY, CDR2 SYGVKD. The sample is drawn from a study of early T cells in non-severe SARS-CoV-2 infection. Overall study context: Chains were not paired, and sequencing was done on bulk RNA from unsorted whole blood.

TCRdb analysed the 5' RACE reads with MiXCR anew, one entry per CDR3 protein. The data hold 68,000 or so distinct CDR3 sequences, with 10% to 15% observed a single time. The chain combines TRBV10-3 with TRBJ2-7, with D hard to call. The sequenced sample was whole blood. This sequence was found in an adult who was a healthcare worker with PCR-confirmed SARS-CoV-2 infection or an uninfected control (not recorded which). Here the CDR3 reads CAISEASSYEQYF. CDR3 sequence (DNA): TGTGCCATCAGTGAGGCTAGCTCCTACGAGCAGTACTTC.